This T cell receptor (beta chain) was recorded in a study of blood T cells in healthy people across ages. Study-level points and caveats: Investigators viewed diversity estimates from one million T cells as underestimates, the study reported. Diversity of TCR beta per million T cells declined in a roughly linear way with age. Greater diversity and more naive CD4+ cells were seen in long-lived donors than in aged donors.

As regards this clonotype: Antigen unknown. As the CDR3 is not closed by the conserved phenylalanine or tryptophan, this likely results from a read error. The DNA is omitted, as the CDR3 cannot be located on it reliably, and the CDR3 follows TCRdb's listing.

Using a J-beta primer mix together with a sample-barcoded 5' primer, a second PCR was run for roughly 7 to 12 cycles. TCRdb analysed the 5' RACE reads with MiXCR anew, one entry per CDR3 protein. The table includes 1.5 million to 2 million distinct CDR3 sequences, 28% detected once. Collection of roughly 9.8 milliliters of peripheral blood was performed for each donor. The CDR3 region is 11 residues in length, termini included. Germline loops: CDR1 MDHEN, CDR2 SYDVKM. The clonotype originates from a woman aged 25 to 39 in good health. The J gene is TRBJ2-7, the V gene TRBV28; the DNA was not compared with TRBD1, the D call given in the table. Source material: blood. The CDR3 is CASSLGGQVLI.